The next 3 T cell receptor beta chains were all read from a single sample in a study of long-term antiretroviral therapy in people with HIV. The authors ran the immunoSEQ assay, v3.0, at survey level. The data were produced by immunoSEQ multiplex PCR, yet TCRdb's version contains in-frame clones alone and is incomplete. The sample consists of 23,000 or so clones, 65% to 90% of them appearing once. Sequencing used unsorted PBMCs, obtained 0.1 years before starting antiretroviral therapy. Receptors were obtained from a man aged 18 to 29 with HIV.

V gene TRBV7-2 combines with J gene TRBJ1-2; no reliable D call. The CDR3 is 12 residues long. Germline lookup yields CDR1 SGHTA and CDR2 FQGNSA. V lost 0 bases, J lost 7 bases, and 6 bases lay in between. The CDR3 nucleotides are TGTGCCAGCAGCTTAGCGACGGTTGGCTACACCTTC. This translates into CASSLATVGYTF.

The CDR3 coding sequence is TGTGCCAGTAGTCCAGGTAGCACAGATACGCAGTATTTT. Its protein is CASSPGSTDTQYF. V usage is TRBV19 and J usage is TRBJ2-3; D is ambiguous. V lost 5 bases, J lost 0 bases, and 6 bases lay in between. Germline V gene lookup returns CDR1 LNHDA and CDR2 SQIVND (reference sequence). The CDR3 is 13 residues long.

This sequence joins TRBV30 and TRBJ2-7; D is possibly TRBD1 (5 bases). CDR3 size: 13 residues. V was cut by 0 bases and J by 7 bases, with 13 bases left in between. The germline V gene encodes CDR1 GTSNPN and CDR2 SVGIG (reference sequence). The CDR3, as DNA: TGTGCCTGGAGTGTCGACAGAGAAGTGGAGCAGTACTTC. Translated, it gives CAWSVDREVEQYF.